A selection of T cell receptor beta chains follows, all from one sample in a study of radiotherapy plus CTLA-4 blockade in lung cancer. Only in-frame clones appear in the TCRdb table, and some are missing; sequencing was by immunoSEQ multiplex PCR. In the table there are about 51,000 clones, approximately 80% of which are singletons. Sample: peripheral blood, taken from a patient treated with radiotherapy plus ipilimumab. These receptors came from a human donor with non-small cell lung cancer whose response to radiotherapy plus ipilimumab could not be evaluated. The CDR3 runs from the conserved cysteine through the conserved F or W. D genes are given only for firm matches. For some rows the clone size is stated as once, few or many, or as a class when expanded; others skip it.

j_call,v_call,cdr3_length,clone_size,d_call,cdr3_nt,cdr3_aa
TRBJ2-5,TRBV7-6,14,NA,NA,TGTGCCAGCAGCTTAGGGCCCTACCAAGAGACCCAGTACTTC,CASSLGPYQETQYF
TRBJ1-2,TRBV27,17,NA,TRBD1,TGTGCCAGCAGTTCCCGGGACAGTCCAGAAGCTAACTATGGCTACACCTTC,CASSSRDSPEANYGYTF
TRBJ2-5,TRBV6-1,15,NA,NA,TGTGCCAGCAGTGCAAGCAGGGATGAGCTAGAGACCCAGTACTTC,CASSASRDELETQYF
TRBJ2-5,TRBV7-9,14,few,NA,TGTGCCAGCAGCTTGGACATCTTACAAGAGACCCAGTACTTC,CASSLDILQETQYF
TRBJ2-1,TRBV29-1,14,NA,NA,TGCAGCGGTAGTGCCAGGAACTCCTACAATGAGCAGTTCTTC,CSGSARNSYNEQFF
TRBJ2-5,TRBV28,15,NA,TRBD1,TGTGCCAGCAGTTTCTTACAGGGGGCGCGAGAGACCCAGTACTTC,CASSFLQGARETQYF
TRBJ2-7,TRBV5-1,16,NA,NA,TGCGCCAGCAGCTCCAATTCTCGGTCGGGTTCCTACGAGCAGTACTTC,CASSSNSRSGSYEQYF
TRBJ2-7,TRBV11-2,15,NA,NA,TGTGCCAGCAGCTTACCCGGGACTTACGTCTACGAGCAGTACTTC,CASSLPGTYVYEQYF
TRBJ2-5,TRBV2,12,NA,NA,TGTGCCAGCGATGAGCGAGGGGAGACCCAGTACTTC,CASDERGETQYF
TRBJ2-7,TRBV6-1,16,NA,TRBD1,TGTGCCAGCAGTGAAAGGCAGGGGACAGGGGGGTACGAGCAGTACTTC,CASSERQGTGGYEQYF
TRBJ2-2,TRBV5-1,16,once,TRBD1,TGCGCCAGCAGCCAAGACAGGGCTCAGAGCACCGGGGAGCTGTTTTTT,CASSQDRAQSTGELFF
TRBJ2-7,TRBV4-1,13,NA,TRBD1,TGCGCCAGCAGCCAGCAGGGGGCCCACGAGCAGTACTTC,CASSQQGAHEQYF
TRBJ2-7,TRBV28,15,NA,NA,TGTGCCAGCAGCGAGACCAGGGGGGCCTCCTACGAGCAGTACTTC,CASSETRGASYEQYF
TRBJ2-7,TRBV28,14,NA,NA,TGTGCCAGCAGTTTACAGCTGGGGGCGAGCGAGCAGTACTTC,CASSLQLGASEQYF
TRBJ1-1,TRBV28,16,NA,TRBD1,TGTGCCAGCAGTCCGCAGGGGGCTGTCAGATTAACTGAAGCTTTCTTT,CASSPQGAVRLTEAFF
TRBJ1-1,TRBV25-1,14,few,NA,TGTGCCAGCAGTGATCCAGGGTGGAACACTGAAGCTTTCTTT,CASSDPGWNTEAFF
TRBJ2-5,TRBV7-8,15,NA,NA,TGTGCCAGCAGCTCCCGACAGGTGGGCAAAGAGACCCAGTACTTC,CASSSRQVGKETQYF
TRBJ2-7,TRBV28,14,NA,NA,TGTGCCAGCAGTTTAGGCGGGAAGGCCTACGAGCAGTACTTC,CASSLGGKAYEQYF
TRBJ2-5,TRBV5-1,15,NA,NA,TGCGCCAGCAGCTCGCGCGCGACTAACCAAGAGACCCAGTACTTC,CASSSRATNQETQYF
TRBJ2-5,TRBV27,13,NA,TRBD1,TGTGCCAGCAGTTCCCGACAGGGGGAGACCCAGTACTTC,CASSSRQGETQYF
TRBJ1-2,TRBV19,15,NA,NA,TGTGCCAGCGAAAAGGGGGAGACAGCTAACTATGGCTACACCTTC,CASEKGETANYGYTF
TRBJ1-4,TRBV4-1,16,few,NA,TGCGCCAGCAGCCCATTACCGACAGGCTATAATGAAAAACTGTTTTTT,CASSPLPTGYNEKLFF
TRBJ2-7,TRBV10-3,11,few,TRBD1,TGTGCCACGGGACAGAACTACGAGCAGTACTTC,CATGQNYEQYF
TRBJ2-7,TRBV27,14,few,NA,TGTGCCAGCAGCCCCGAAAGTAGCTCCTACGAGCAGTACTTC,CASSPESSSYEQYF
TRBJ2-7,TRBV7-9,14,NA,NA,TGTGCCAGCAGCTTAGACAGATTCTCCTACGAGCAGTACTTC,CASSLDRFSYEQYF
TRBJ2-4,TRBV7-3,14,NA,TRBD2,TGTGCCAGCAGCATCGGGGGGAGCAAAAACATTCAGTACTTC,CASSIGGSKNIQYF
TRBJ1-4,TRBV7-2,19,NA,TRBD1,TGTGCCAGCAGCTTAGCCCCTCCCCTAGACAGGGGGCGCCGGGAAAAACTGTTTTTT,CASSLAPPLDRGRREKLFF
TRBJ2-1,TRBV5-4,16,NA,TRBD2,TGTGCCAGCAGCTTCCCGGGGACTAGAGACAACAATGAGCAGTTCTTC,CASSFPGTRDNNEQFF
TRBJ2-7,TRBV5-4,16,NA,TRBD2,TGTGCCAGCAGCGGTCAGGGACTAGCGGGGTCCTACGAGCAGTACTTC,CASSGQGLAGSYEQYF
TRBJ2-7,TRBV11-3,14,NA,TRBD1,TGTGCCAGCAGCCCCGGACAGGGATGGTACGAGCAGTACTTC,CASSPGQGWYEQYF
TRBJ2-5,TRBV30,11,NA,NA,TGTGCCTGGAGCTACCCTATGGAGCAGTACTTC,CAWSYPMEQYF
TRBJ2-7,TRBV7-2,16,medium-sized,TRBD2,TGTGCCAGCAGCGCCCAAGGTAGCGGGATCCTGGGCGAGCAGTACTTC,CASSAQGSGILGEQYF
TRBJ1-2,TRBV16,15,NA,NA,TGTGCCAGCAGCCAATCAAAGGGGGTAAACTATGGCTACACCTTC,CASSQSKGVNYGYTF
TRBJ1-5,TRBV7-8,15,medium-sized,NA,TGTGCCAGCAGCCAGGTACAGGGTCCCAATCAGCCCCAGCATTTT,CASSQVQGPNQPQHF
TRBJ2-7,TRBV5-4,13,NA,NA,TGTGCCAGCAGCTTGGGACAGCTCTACGAGCAGTACTTC,CASSLGQLYEQYF
TRBJ2-6,TRBV4-1,18,NA,NA,TGCGCCAGCAGCCAGGCCCTCCTTTACAGGCCTGGGGCCAACGTCCTGACTTTC,CASSQALLYRPGANVLTF
TRBJ1-3,TRBV19,13,NA,NA,TGTGCCACCCAGCCCGGAGCTGGAAACACCATATATTTT,CATQPGAGNTIYF
TRBJ1-2,TRBV7-2,14,few,NA,TGTGCCAGCAGCTTAGAATGGACAGCCTATGGCTACACCTTC,CASSLEWTAYGYTF
TRBJ2-7,TRBV15,16,NA,TRBD2,TGTGCCACCCGCAGATTGTCGTTAGCGGGAGACTACGAGCAGTACTTC,CATRRLSLAGDYEQYF
TRBJ2-5,TRBV6-6,14,NA,TRBD1,TGTGCCAGCAGTAAGACAGGGAACCAAGAGACCCAGTACTTC,CASSKTGNQETQYF
TRBJ1-4,TRBV28,15,NA,TRBD1,TGTGCCAGCAGTTTAAAGAGACAGGGTTATGGAAAACTGTTTTTT,CASSLKRQGYGKLFF
TRBJ2-7,TRBV27,14,once,NA,TGTGCCAGCAGCCAAAATGCAGGGGTGTACGAGCAGTACTTC,CASSQNAGVYEQYF
TRBJ1-2,TRBV7-2,13,NA,NA,TGTGCCAGCAATTTGGGGACACATTATGGCTACACCTTC,CASNLGTHYGYTF
TRBJ2-3,TRBV27,12,NA,TRBD2,TGTGCCAGTTCCCCGGGAGGGGGGGGGCAGTATTTT,CASSPGGGGQYF
TRBJ2-1,TRBV6-5,14,few,NA,TGTGCCAGCAGCCCCCTAGCAAACTACAATGAGCAGTTCTTC,CASSPLANYNEQFF
TRBJ2-2,TRBV18,15,NA,NA,TGTGCCAGCTCACCGCAACGGGGGTACACCGGGGAGCTGTTTTTT,CASSPQRGYTGELFF
TRBJ1-6,TRBV27,17,NA,NA,TGTGCCAGCAGTTCAACCCGGACAGCCCAAGTTAATTCACCCCTCCACTTT,CASSSTRTAQVNSPLHF
TRBJ2-7,TRBV6-5,15,NA,TRBD2,TGTGCCAGCAGTCCTTTAACGGGGGGGTTTTCCGAGCAGTACTTC,CASSPLTGGFSEQYF
TRBJ2-3,TRBV5-1,14,once,NA,TGCGCCAGCAGCCCCGGGGGGCCCACAGATACGCAGTATTTT,CASSPGGPTDTQYF
TRBJ1-2,TRBV7-2,15,once,NA,TGTGCCAGCAGCTTAGGAAACCCCAGGGCCGGGGGCTACACCTTC,CASSLGNPRAGGYTF
TRBJ1-5,TRBV7-2,13,NA,NA,TGTGCCAGCAGCTTTTATGAGACAAATCCCCAGCATTTT,CASSFYETNPQHF
TRBJ2-3,TRBV18,14,once,TRBD2,TGTGCCAGCTCACCTCAGCGGGGTTTTGATACGCAGTATTTT,CASSPQRGFDTQYF
TRBJ2-5,TRBV9,14,NA,TRBD1,TGTGCCAGCAGCGCGACAGGGGGGTCGGGGACCCAGTACTTC,CASSATGGSGTQYF